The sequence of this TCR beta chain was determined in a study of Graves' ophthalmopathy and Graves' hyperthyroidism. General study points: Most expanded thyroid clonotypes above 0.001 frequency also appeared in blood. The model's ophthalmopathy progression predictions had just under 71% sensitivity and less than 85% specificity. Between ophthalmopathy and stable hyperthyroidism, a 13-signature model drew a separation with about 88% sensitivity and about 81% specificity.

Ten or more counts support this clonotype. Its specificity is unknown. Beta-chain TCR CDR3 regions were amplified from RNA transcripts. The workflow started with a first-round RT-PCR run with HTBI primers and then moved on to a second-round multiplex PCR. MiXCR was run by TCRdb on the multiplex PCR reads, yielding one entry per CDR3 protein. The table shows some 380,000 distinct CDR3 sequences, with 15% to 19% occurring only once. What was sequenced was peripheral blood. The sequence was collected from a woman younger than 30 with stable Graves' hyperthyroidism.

The CDR3 DNA follows: TGTGCCAGCAGTTCACGCCGGGACAGGGGAGGCTTCTATAATTCACCCCTCCACTTT. Translation: CASSSRRDRGGFYNSPLHF. V usage is TRBV12-3 or TRBV12-4 and J usage is TRBJ1-6; 10 positions match TRBD1. There are 19 residues in the CDR3. V gave up 4 bases and J gave up 3 bases; unmatched junction bases: 12.